The 9 T cell receptor beta chains presented below share a single source sample, sequenced in a study of T cell responses to AZD1222 COVID-19 vaccine. TCRdb keeps only in-frame clones here, not all; method: immunoSEQ multiplex PCR. Of fewer than 110,000 clones detected, about nine tenths appear once; the ten largest clones hold about 9.1%. Material: peripheral blood, obtained 28 days after the second AZD1222 dose. These receptors were obtained from an adult who received the AZD1222 COVID-19 vaccine.

This clone showed up just once. V gene TRBV15 combines with J gene TRBJ2-2; TRBD1 matches 7 bases. V shed 3 bases, J shed 7 bases, and the junction held 14 bases outside the gene matches. The CDR3 consists of 17 residues. The germline V gene encodes CDR1 LNHNV and CDR2 YYDKDF (reference sequence). The chain's CDR3 is CATSSRGGSNLGGELFF. DNA for the CDR3: TGTGCCACCAGCAGCCGAGGGGGCAGCAACCTCGGCGGGGAGCTGTTTTTT.

V usage is TRBV19 and J usage is TRBJ2-2; D may be TRBD1 (6 bases). Germline lookup yields CDR1 LNHDA and CDR2 SQIVND (reference sequence). V shed 3 bases and J shed 1 base, with 9 bases lying between them. This CDR3 region has 15 residues. The CDR3 DNA is TGTGCCAGTAGTATTGGGACAAGGAACACCGGGGAGCTGTTTTTT. This encodes CASSIGTRNTGELFF.

The chain has TRBV4-2 and TRBJ1-4; D gene unclear. The V gene lost 4 bases and the J gene lost 5 bases, with 14 bases spanning the gap. Germline loops: CDR1 LGHNA, CDR2 YNFKEQ. The CDR3 length is 15 residues. CDR3 bases: TGTGCCAGCAGCCGCGATACGCCGGGAAATGAAAAACTGTTTTTT. Encoded protein: CASSRDTPGNEKLFF.

This chain links TRBV6-5 with TRBJ1-5; no definite D call. CDR3 size: 14 residues. Germline V gives CDR1 MNHEY, CDR2 SVGAGI. V shed 6 bases and J shed 0 bases, with 9 bases lying between them. CDR3 region: CASRVGSSNQPQHF. In DNA, the CDR3 is TGTGCCAGCAGGGTAGGGAGTAGCAATCAGCCCCAGCATTTT.

DNA for the CDR3: TGTGCCAGCAGCCAGGGACCGACAGGAGGCTATGGCTACACCTTC. Protein sequence: CASSQGPTGGYGYTF. This sequence joins TRBV4-2 and TRBJ1-2; D is perhaps TRBD1 (6 bases). The CDR3 runs 15 residues. Trimming took 3 bases from V and 4 from J, leaving 15 bases between them. From germline, CDR1 is LGHNA and CDR2 YNFKEQ.

The chain uses TRBV19 and TRBJ2-1, with 13 positions matching TRBD2. The CDR3 extends over 16 amino acids. The germline gives CDR1 LNHDA, CDR2 SQIVND (reference sequence). V lost 5 bases and J lost 8; bases outside the gene matches: 9. For the CDR3, the DNA is TGTGCCAGTAGTTCCCGGACTAGCGGGGGTTCGGATGAGCAGTTCTTC. Amino acids: CASSSRTSGGSDEQFF.

V gene TRBV5-1 combines with J gene TRBJ2-2; no definite D call. This CDR3 comprises 15 residues. Per germline, CDR1 SGHRS and CDR2 YFSETQ. Trimming left V 1 base short and J 0 bases short, with 7 bases between. The CDR3 sequence is CASSLSWSNTGELFF. CDR3 in DNA: TGCGCCAGCAGCTTGAGCTGGTCGAACACCGGGGAGCTGTTTTTT.

The chain joins TRBV5-4 to TRBJ1-1; 8 bases align to TRBD1. The CDR3 spans 15 residues. Germline V gene sequence: CDR1 SGHNT, CDR2 YYREEE (reference sequence). Losses at the gene ends were 4 bases for V and 0 bases for J; bases not matched to a gene: 5. Written as DNA, the CDR3 is TGTGCCAGCAGCCCGGACAGGGTCATGAACACTGAAGCTTTCTTT. The encoded protein is CASSPDRVMNTEAFF.

The J gene is TRBJ1-2, the V gene TRBV7-9, with D tentatively TRBD1 (5 bases). Germline CDR1 reads SEHNR; CDR2 reads FQNEAQ (reference sequence). CDR3 length equals 12 residues. Trimming shortened V by 1 base and J by 8 bases, and 8 bases separated the two germline ends. CDR3 sequence reads: CASSLGEGGYTF. In DNA, the CDR3 is TGTGCCAGCAGCTTAGGAGAGGGGGGCTACACCTTC.